These 3 T cell receptor beta chains share one sample of origin, sequenced in a study of early stage breast cancer tumors. The table came from immunoSEQ multiplex PCR; TCRdb's copy has only in-frame clones and leaves some out. Of about 72,000 clones in the sample, 79% are singletons; the top ten hold under 3.5%. Sequenced input: blood. The receptors here all came from a person in their sixties with breast cancer.

The CDR3 DNA reads as TGCGCCAGCAGCTTGTCGCCGACAGAGGACACTGAAGCTTTCTTT. The encoded protein is CASSLSPTEDTEAFF. The chain joins TRBV5-1 to TRBJ1-1, with D possibly matching TRBD1 (5 bases). Germline CDR1 is SGHRS and CDR2 is YFSETQ. The CDR3 spans 15 residues. The V gene lost 1 base and the J gene lost 3 bases, with 13 bases spanning the gap.

The chain carries TRBV7-2 and TRBJ2-7, with TRBD2 identical over 8 bases. The CDR3 is 12 amino acids. Germline CDR1 reads SGHTA; CDR2 reads FQGNSA. V was clipped by 5 bases and J by 6 bases; unmatched bases: 3. The CDR3, as DNA: TGTGCCAGCAGCCCCGGGACTAGCGAGCAGTACTTC. Protein product: CASSPGTSEQYF.

The chain joins TRBV28 to TRBJ2-5, with TRBD1 identical over 8 bases. The CDR3 has 14 amino acids. After removal of 6 bases from V and 2 bases from J, the junction contained 5 bases not matched to a gene. Germline CDR1 reads MDHEN; CDR2 reads SYDVKM. The CDR3 nucleotides are TGTGCCAGCAGGTACAGGGGGGCACAAGAGACCCAGTACTTC. Translated: CASRYRGAQETQYF.